These T cell receptor beta chains were read from a single sample in a study of T-cell memory formation after mild COVID-19. One entry per CDR3 protein results from TCRdb running MiXCR on the 5' RACE reads. The sample consists of 530,000 or so distinct CDR3 sequences, 15% to 20% of them appearing once. The specimen was PBMCs or a T cell subset sorted from them (not recorded which). All receptors come from an adult woman who had mild COVID-19 (a few samples of this study predate the infection). Cell type and time point are not known. The CDR3 runs from the conserved cysteine through the conserved F or W. D genes are given only for firm matches. Size is omitted from some rows. Given values are once, few, many or a class for expanded clones.

cdr3_aa: CSVVVGLHQETQYF
cdr3_nt: TGCAGCGTTGTTGTAGGCCTACACCAAGAGACCCAGTACTTC
j_call: TRBJ2-5
v_call: TRBV29-1
d_call: NA
clone_size: few

cdr3_aa: CASSRRPERDTEAFF
cdr3_nt: TGCGCCAGCAGCCGCCGACCCGAGAGGGACACTGAAGCTTTCTTT
j_call: TRBJ1-1
v_call: TRBV4-3
d_call: NA
clone_size: few

cdr3_aa: CASSSGQGITGELFF
cdr3_nt: TGTGCCAGCAGCTCCGGACAGGGGATCACCGGGGAGCTGTTTTTT
j_call: TRBJ2-2
v_call: TRBV5-4
d_call: TRBD1
clone_size: NA

cdr3_aa: CASSASSPPGELFF
cdr3_nt: TGTGCCAGTAGTGCGTCTAGCCCCCCCGGGGAGCTGTTTTTT
j_call: TRBJ2-2
v_call: TRBV19
d_call: NA
clone_size: few

cdr3_aa: CASSPGLSSGANVLTF
cdr3_nt: TGTGCCAGCAGCCCGGGACTGAGCTCTGGGGCCAACGTCCTGACTTTC
j_call: TRBJ2-6
v_call: TRBV7-9
d_call: NA
clone_size: few

cdr3_aa: CAWSVSGDEQFF
cdr3_nt: TGTGCCTGGAGTGTCTCCGGCGATGAGCAGTTCTTC
j_call: TRBJ2-1
v_call: TRBV30
d_call: NA
clone_size: few

cdr3_aa: CASSLASLGLAGSYNEQFF
cdr3_nt: TGCGCCAGCAGCTTGGCCTCTCTGGGACTAGCGGGTTCCTACAATGAGCAGTTCTTC
j_call: TRBJ2-1
v_call: TRBV5-1
d_call: TRBD2
clone_size: few

cdr3_aa: CSARDSRSYNEQFF
cdr3_nt: TGCAGTGCTAGAGACAGTCGATCCTACAATGAGCAGTTCTTC
j_call: TRBJ2-1
v_call: TRBV20-1
d_call: NA
clone_size: NA

cdr3_aa: CASSPDLGANVLTF
cdr3_nt: TGTGCTAGCAGTCCAGACTTGGGGGCCAACGTCCTGACTTTC
j_call: TRBJ2-6
v_call: TRBV7-7
d_call: NA
clone_size: NA

cdr3_aa: CASTTMTNYGYTF
cdr3_nt: TGTGCCAGCACCACGATGACTAACTATGGCTACACCTTC
j_call: TRBJ1-2
v_call: TRBV5-8
d_call: NA
clone_size: NA

cdr3_aa: CAISEFSGTQETQYF
cdr3_nt: TGTGCCATCAGTGAATTTAGCGGGACTCAAGAGACCCAGTACTTC
j_call: TRBJ2-5
v_call: TRBV10-3
d_call: TRBD2
clone_size: NA

cdr3_aa: CASGLHNEQFF
cdr3_nt: TGTGCCAGTGGACTCCACAATGAGCAGTTCTTC
j_call: TRBJ2-1
v_call: TRBV19
d_call: NA
clone_size: NA

cdr3_aa: CSARVFQGLDEQYF
cdr3_nt: TGCAGTGCTAGAGTTTTCCAGGGTTTGGACGAGCAGTACTTC
j_call: TRBJ2-7
v_call: TRBV20-1
d_call: NA
clone_size: NA

cdr3_aa: CSVGRRDTEAFF
cdr3_nt: TGCAGCGTTGGTAGGAGGGACACTGAAGCTTTCTTT
j_call: TRBJ1-1
v_call: TRBV29-1
d_call: NA
clone_size: few

cdr3_aa: CASSLGGLAVSSYEQYF
cdr3_nt: TGCGCCAGCAGCTTGGGGGGACTAGCGGTGAGCTCCTACGAGCAGTACTTC
j_call: TRBJ2-7
v_call: TRBV5-1
d_call: TRBD2
clone_size: NA

cdr3_aa: CASSTRSGEQYF
cdr3_nt: TGTGCCAGCAGTACGCGGAGTGGCGAGCAGTACTTC
j_call: TRBJ2-7
v_call: TRBV27
d_call: NA
clone_size: NA

cdr3_aa: CATSDFHRTDTQYF
cdr3_nt: TGTGCCACCAGTGATTTCCATAGGACAGATACGCAGTATTTT
j_call: TRBJ2-3
v_call: TRBV24-1
d_call: NA
clone_size: NA

cdr3_aa: CASSPSGRTYEQYF
cdr3_nt: TGTGCCAGCAGCCCTAGCGGGAGGACCTACGAGCAGTACTTC
j_call: TRBJ2-7
v_call: TRBV3-1
d_call: TRBD2
clone_size: many

cdr3_aa: CASNEAQTNTGELFF
cdr3_nt: TGTGCCAGCAACGAGGCACAGACGAACACCGGGGAGCTGTTTTTT
j_call: TRBJ2-2
v_call: TRBV25-1
d_call: NA
clone_size: few

cdr3_aa: CASSLAEGSSVLYEQYF
cdr3_nt: TGTGCCAGCAGCTTAGCGGAAGGATCATCGGTCCTCTACGAGCAGTACTTC
j_call: TRBJ2-7
v_call: TRBV7-9
d_call: NA
clone_size: few

cdr3_aa: CASSLGRLATRETQYF
cdr3_nt: TGTGCCAGCAGCTTAGGCAGACTAGCCACAAGGGAGACCCAGTACTTC
j_call: TRBJ2-5
v_call: TRBV7-6
d_call: TRBD2
clone_size: NA

cdr3_aa: CSASKQAYEQYF
cdr3_nt: TGCAGTGCTAGCAAACAGGCCTACGAGCAGTACTTC
j_call: TRBJ2-7
v_call: TRBV20-1
d_call: NA
clone_size: NA

cdr3_aa: CASSPRLDSYNEQFF
cdr3_nt: TGTGCCAGCAGTCCTAGACTAGACTCCTACAATGAGCAGTTCTTC
j_call: TRBJ2-1
v_call: TRBV12-3/TRBV12-4
d_call: NA
clone_size: NA

cdr3_aa: CASSLLGLAAYEQYF
cdr3_nt: TGTGCCAGCAGCCTCCTCGGACTAGCGGCCTACGAGCAGTACTTC
j_call: TRBJ2-7
v_call: TRBV7-6
d_call: TRBD2
clone_size: few

cdr3_aa: CASSLGVAGYGETQYF
cdr3_nt: TGTGCCAGCAGCTTAGGGGTAGCGGGCTATGGGGAGACCCAGTACTTC
j_call: TRBJ2-5
v_call: TRBV7-2
d_call: TRBD2
clone_size: few

cdr3_aa: CASSPGQQTLEAFF
cdr3_nt: TGTGCCAGCAGCCCAGGACAACAAACTCTTGAAGCTTTCTTT
j_call: TRBJ1-1
v_call: TRBV3-1
d_call: NA
clone_size: few

cdr3_aa: CASSLLEPTSTDTQYF
cdr3_nt: TGTGCCAGCAGCTTGCTAGAGCCTACTAGCACAGATACGCAGTATTTT
j_call: TRBJ2-3
v_call: TRBV11-2
d_call: NA
clone_size: NA

cdr3_aa: CASSNRLAGMGQETQYF
cdr3_nt: TGCGCCAGCAGCAACAGACTAGCGGGAATGGGTCAAGAGACCCAGTACTTC
j_call: TRBJ2-5
v_call: TRBV4-3
d_call: TRBD2
clone_size: NA

cdr3_aa: CASSHDQVLRNNEQFF
cdr3_nt: TGTGCCAGCAGCCATGACCAGGTGTTAAGGAACAATGAGCAGTTCTTC
j_call: TRBJ2-1
v_call: TRBV3-2
d_call: NA
clone_size: few

cdr3_aa: CASSLPTGGGSPLHF
cdr3_nt: TGTGCCAGCAGCCTCCCGACCGGGGGAGGTTCACCCCTCCACTTT
j_call: TRBJ1-6
v_call: TRBV5-6
d_call: NA
clone_size: NA

cdr3_aa: CASSFSGAETQYF
cdr3_nt: TGTGCCAGCAGTTTCAGCGGGGCAGAGACCCAGTACTTC
j_call: TRBJ2-5
v_call: TRBV12-3/TRBV12-4
d_call: TRBD2
clone_size: many

cdr3_aa: CASSLVAVNSGNTIYF
cdr3_nt: TGTGCCAGCAGCTTGGTCGCAGTCAACTCTGGAAACACCATATATTTT
j_call: TRBJ1-3
v_call: TRBV5-5
d_call: NA
clone_size: NA

cdr3_aa: CAISDRGPINSPLHF
cdr3_nt: TGTGCCATCAGTGATCGGGGGCCGATAAATTCACCCCTCCACTTT
j_call: TRBJ1-6
v_call: TRBV10-3
d_call: NA
clone_size: few

cdr3_aa: CASSSMTEAEAFF
cdr3_nt: TGTGCCAGCAGCAGCATGACAGAGGCTGAAGCTTTCTTT
j_call: TRBJ1-1
v_call: TRBV5-4
d_call: NA
clone_size: few

cdr3_aa: CATSDFGPDSVYQETQYF
cdr3_nt: TGTGCCACCAGTGATTTTGGTCCGGACAGCGTGTACCAAGAGACCCAGTACTTC
j_call: TRBJ2-5
v_call: TRBV24-1
d_call: NA
clone_size: NA

cdr3_aa: CASSLPGNTIYF
cdr3_nt: TGTGCCAGCAGCTTGCCTGGAAACACCATATATTTT
j_call: TRBJ1-3
v_call: TRBV5-6
d_call: NA
clone_size: many

cdr3_aa: CASSVTGATYNSPLHF
cdr3_nt: TGTGCCAGCAGTGTCACAGGGGCGACTTATAATTCACCCCTCCACTTT
j_call: TRBJ1-6
v_call: TRBV25-1
d_call: TRBD1
clone_size: few

cdr3_aa: CASSETFSNQPQHF
cdr3_nt: TGTGCCAGCAGTGAGACCTTTAGCAATCAGCCCCAGCATTTT
j_call: TRBJ1-5
v_call: TRBV6-4
d_call: NA
clone_size: few

cdr3_aa: CASSLVGDPGGGELFF
cdr3_nt: TGCGCCAGCAGCTTGGTGGGGGACCCCGGAGGCGGGGAGCTGTTTTTT
j_call: TRBJ2-2
v_call: TRBV5-1
d_call: NA
clone_size: few

cdr3_aa: CASSQLVGGNTIYF
cdr3_nt: TGTGCCAGCAGCCAATTAGTTGGTGGAAACACCATATATTTT
j_call: TRBJ1-3
v_call: TRBV3-1
d_call: NA
clone_size: NA

cdr3_aa: CASSFYRELEAFF
cdr3_nt: TGTGCCAGCAGCTTTTACCGGGAGCTTGAAGCTTTCTTT
j_call: TRBJ1-1
v_call: TRBV11-3
d_call: NA
clone_size: NA

cdr3_aa: CASRRWGSNEQFF
cdr3_nt: TGTGCCAGCAGACGGTGGGGAAGCAATGAGCAGTTCTTC
j_call: TRBJ2-1
v_call: TRBV5-4
d_call: NA
clone_size: NA

cdr3_aa: CSGPGGGYTF
cdr3_nt: TGCAGCGGACCCGGGGGTGGCTACACCTTC
j_call: TRBJ1-2
v_call: TRBV20-1
d_call: NA
clone_size: NA

cdr3_aa: CASSLPLSYEQYF
cdr3_nt: TGTGCCAGCAGCTTACCATTATCCTACGAGCAGTACTTC
j_call: TRBJ2-7
v_call: TRBV7-8
d_call: NA
clone_size: NA

cdr3_aa: CASSLLAGGHFNEQFF
cdr3_nt: TGTGCCAGCAGCTTACTAGCGGGAGGACACTTCAATGAGCAGTTCTTC
j_call: TRBJ2-1
v_call: TRBV13
d_call: TRBD2
clone_size: many

cdr3_aa: CASSQWEQPNTEAFF
cdr3_nt: TGTGCCAGCAGCCAATGGGAACAGCCGAACACTGAAGCTTTCTTT
j_call: TRBJ1-1
v_call: TRBV3-1
d_call: NA
clone_size: NA

cdr3_aa: CASSKQGPGHQYF
cdr3_nt: TGTGCCAGCAGCAAACAGGGACCCGGACATCAGTACTTC
j_call: TRBJ2-5
v_call: TRBV21-1
d_call: NA
clone_size: NA

cdr3_aa: CASSLVDGQNEQFF
cdr3_nt: TGTGCCAGCAGCTTAGTGGACGGACAGAATGAGCAGTTCTTC
j_call: TRBJ2-1
v_call: TRBV13
d_call: NA
clone_size: few

cdr3_aa: CASSSSGLSVGYGYTF
cdr3_nt: TGTGCCAGCAGTTCTTCCGGGCTATCCGTTGGGTATGGCTACACCTTC
j_call: TRBJ1-2
v_call: TRBV27
d_call: NA
clone_size: once

cdr3_aa: CSARWQLNTEAFF
cdr3_nt: TGCAGTGCTAGATGGCAGCTCAACACTGAAGCTTTCTTT
j_call: TRBJ1-1
v_call: TRBV20-1
d_call: NA
clone_size: once

cdr3_aa: CASSHDSSYNSPLHF
cdr3_nt: TGTGCCAGCAGCCACGACAGCTCCTATAATTCACCCCTCCACTTT
j_call: TRBJ1-6
v_call: TRBV12-3/TRBV12-4
d_call: NA
clone_size: NA

cdr3_aa: CASSPRDRPRTQYF
cdr3_nt: TGTGCCAGCAGCCCCCGGGACCGCCCGCGGACCCAGTACTTC
j_call: TRBJ2-5
v_call: TRBV7-9
d_call: NA
clone_size: NA

cdr3_aa: CASRTGDNEQFF
cdr3_nt: TGTGCCAGCAGGACCGGGGACAATGAGCAGTTCTTC
j_call: TRBJ2-1
v_call: TRBV2
d_call: NA
clone_size: NA

cdr3_aa: CASSVGHVDSGTEAFF
cdr3_nt: TGTGCCAGCAGCGTGGGGCATGTGGACTCGGGTACTGAAGCTTTCTTT
j_call: TRBJ1-1
v_call: TRBV5-5
d_call: NA
clone_size: NA

cdr3_aa: CASSFTSGLYEQYF
cdr3_nt: TGTGCCAGCAGTTTCACTAGCGGTCTCTACGAGCAGTACTTC
j_call: TRBJ2-7
v_call: TRBV12-3/TRBV12-4
d_call: TRBD2
clone_size: few

cdr3_aa: CASSPDRGRVTGELFF
cdr3_nt: TGTGCCAGCAGCCCGGACAGGGGACGGGTCACCGGGGAGCTGTTTTTT
j_call: TRBJ2-2
v_call: TRBV7-6
d_call: TRBD1
clone_size: few

cdr3_aa: CASSLDRDTNQPQHF
cdr3_nt: TGTGCCAGCAGCTTGGACAGGGATACCAATCAGCCCCAGCATTTT
j_call: TRBJ1-5
v_call: TRBV5-4
d_call: NA
clone_size: few

cdr3_aa: CATSNGLSNQPQHF
cdr3_nt: TGTGCCACCAGTAACGGACTCTCCAATCAGCCCCAGCATTTT
j_call: TRBJ1-5
v_call: TRBV24-1
d_call: NA
clone_size: few

cdr3_aa: CASSPSDSANTGELFF
cdr3_nt: TGTGCCAGCTCACCGTCGGACAGTGCGAACACCGGGGAGCTGTTTTTT
j_call: TRBJ2-2
v_call: TRBV18
d_call: NA
clone_size: few